This T cell receptor (beta chain) stems from a study of patients and donors after allogeneic stem cell transplantation. The germline V gene encodes CDR1 MDHEN and CDR2 SYDVKM. The CDR3 totals 13 residues. Trimming cost V 5 bases and J 2 bases, with 8 bases left between them. Each CDR3 protein is one row after TCRdb ran MiXCR on the RT-PCR reads. The sample includes approximately 24,000 distinct CDR3 sequences, roughly 43% seen only once; the top ten take 78%. This sequence joins TRBV28 and TRBJ2-3; D is ambiguous. Specimen: blood, either unsorted or a sorted T cell fraction (not recorded which). The TCR originated in a human donor who was either an allogeneic HSCT recipient or a stem cell or donor lymphocyte infusion donor (not recorded which). It is not recorded whose cells these are; they may come from a transplant donor. This chain's CDR3 is CASSVVITDTQYF. DNA for the CDR3: TGTGCCAGCAGTGTGGTTATCACAGATACGCAGTATTTT.